This T cell receptor beta chain came from a study of T cell repertoires in cytomegalovirus infection. Study details: CMV infection and matching HLA type were both indicated by public TCR beta signatures.

The CDR3 runs 17 residues. CDR1 is SGDLS, CDR2 YYNGEE, per germline. V shed 4 bases and J shed 4 bases, with 23 bases lying between them. Comments on this clonotype: Its specificity is not known.

General observations from the study: Dominant in the ex vivo response were TCR beta clonotypes restricted by HLA-C and specific for CMV. People with CMV and the relevant HLA were identified by cumulative public TCR beta family frequency.

MiXCR, applied by TCRdb to the reads, yields one record per CDR3 protein. Counted here are 150,000 to 200,000 distinct CDR3 sequences, about 21% occurring once; the ten biggest clones make up 2.5% to 3%. The clonotype comes from a human donor in good health (CMV status not recorded). Some clones in this sample may be carry-over from other donors' samples. The source material was PBMCs. The chain carries TRBV9 and TRBJ1-1, with D perhaps TRBD1 (5 bases). The CDR3 sequence is CASSTDAGLLGGTEAFF. DNA for the CDR3: TGTGCCAGCAGCACCGACGCGGGACTGTTAGGCGGCACTGAAGCTTTCTTT.